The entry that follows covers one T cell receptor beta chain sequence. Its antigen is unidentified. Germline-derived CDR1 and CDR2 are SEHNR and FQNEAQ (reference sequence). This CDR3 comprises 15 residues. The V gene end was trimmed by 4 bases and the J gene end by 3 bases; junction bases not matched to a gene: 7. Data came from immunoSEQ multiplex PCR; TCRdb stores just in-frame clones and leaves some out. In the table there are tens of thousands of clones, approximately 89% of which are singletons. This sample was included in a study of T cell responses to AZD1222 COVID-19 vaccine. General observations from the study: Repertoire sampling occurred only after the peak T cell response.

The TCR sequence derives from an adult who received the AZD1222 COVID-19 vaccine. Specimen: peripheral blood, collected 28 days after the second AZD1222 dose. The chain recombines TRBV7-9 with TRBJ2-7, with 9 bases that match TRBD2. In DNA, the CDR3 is TGTGCCAGCAGCTCTCGGACTAGCGCAGACTACGAGCAGTACTTC. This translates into CASSSRTSADYEQYF. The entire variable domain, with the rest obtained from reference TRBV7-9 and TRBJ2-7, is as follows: DTGVSQNPRHKITKRGQNVTFRCDPISEHNRLYWYRQTLGQGPEFLTYFQNEAQLEKSRLLSDRFSAERPKGSFSTLEIQRTEQGDSAMYLCASSSRTSADYEQYFGPGTRLTVT.